The TCR beta chain under discussion was sequenced for a study of T cells after yellow fever vaccination. This clonotype has a handful of counts. Its antigen is undetermined. TCRdb recomputed calls from the 5' RACE reads with MiXCR, one row per CDR3 protein. The table records around 320,000 distinct CDR3 sequences, roughly 10% of them present only once. Germline CDR1 SGHTA, CDR2 FQGTGA. The CDR3 extends over 13 amino acids. V shed 5 bases and J shed 6 bases, with 13 bases lying between them. Study observations and caveats: Faster peaking, at day 5 versus 15, marked a secondary response that was weaker.

V gene TRBV7-3 combines with J gene TRBJ1-1; possibly TRBD1 for D (6 bases). This receptor was identified in a man between 18 and 29 years old who received the YFV17D yellow fever vaccine. This material consisted of CD4+ T cells sorted from PBMCs, taken 45 days after the yellow fever booster vaccination. Here the CDR3 DNA reads TGTGCCAGCAGCCCACAGGGCTTGGCTGAAGCTTTCTTT. Amino acid sequence: CASSPQGLAEAFF.